This TCR beta chain was sequenced during a study of blood T cell repertoires in COVID-19. Study background: Researchers got acute and convalescent COVID-19 samples from the United States, Italy and Spain.

Assay: immunoSEQ multiplex PCR; the TCRdb copy retains only in-frame clones and omits some. Altogether just over 350,000 clones are present, about 88% being singletons, with the ten largest covering about 3%. Adults between about 18 and 89 years of age took part from under 30 US areas. Self-reported history from a screening survey and questionnaire set each donor's cohort. Two consecutive negative NP/OP PCR tests, clearance, or resolved symptoms defined Cohort 3 recovery. CDR1 and CDR2 (germline): KGHSH, LQKENI. The V end lost 3 bases, the J end lost 7 bases, and 9 bases lay between the germline ends. This CDR3 contains 12 residues.

V is TRBV18 and J is TRBJ1-1; D is perhaps TRBD1 (6 bases). The clonotype comes from a woman in her 30s who had recovered from COVID-19. Material for sequencing was PBMCs or T cells enriched from blood (not recorded which). CDR3 sequence reads: CASSPGQREAFF. The CDR3 coding sequence is TGTGCCAGCTCACCCGGACAGCGTGAAGCTTTCTTT. Full variable domain (remainder filled in from reference TRBV18 and TRBJ1-1): NAGVMQNPRHLVRRRGQEARLRCSPMKGHSHVYWYRQLPEEGLKFMVYLQKENIIDESGMPKERFSAEFPKEGPSILRIQQVVRGDSAAYFCASSPGQREAFFGQGTRLTVV.